The clone carrying this TCR beta chain appeared a few times. Its antigen is currently unknown. CDR3 length equals 15 residues. Trimming removed 6 bases from V and 3 bases from J, with 17 bases in between. Germline V gene sequence: CDR1 ENHRY, CDR2 SYGVKD. The entry originates in a study of identical twins. Via MiXCR, TCRdb re-called the 5' RACE reads, giving one row per CDR3 protein. The sample consists of hundreds of thousands of distinct CDR3 sequences, roughly 20% of them appearing once. Whole-study findings and limits: Weaker excess twin sharing was seen among beta out-of-frame sequences.

Separately, the same data were catalogued under a study of T cells expressing NK-cell markers. That report notes: For a few donors, these clonotypes were likewise the leading ones in the CD3+CD56-NKG2C+ fraction.

Sequencing was carried out using PBMCs. This chain connects TRBV10-3 to TRBJ1-1; D uncertain. The receptor was isolated from a woman aged 18-29 years in good health. The CDR3 loop is CAIRPARSSDTEAFF. DNA of the CDR3: TGTGCCATCAGGCCGGCACGGTCTTCGGACACTGAAGCTTTCTTT.